The subject of this entry is one TCR beta chain. V was pared by 1 base and J by 4 bases, with 10 bases of the junction left unmatched. From germline, CDR1 is DFQATT and CDR2 SNEGSKA (reference sequence). CDR3 size: 16 residues. TCRdb independently ran MiXCR on the RT-PCR reads; one entry per CDR3 protein. The repertoire holds hundreds of thousands of distinct CDR3 sequences, with approximately 15% as singletons. The V gene is TRBV20-1, the J gene TRBJ1-2; the match to TRBD1 covers 9 bases. The sample was memory CD4+ T cells from blood. This receptor was taken from a female donor in good health, serving as a healthy control. Here the CDR3 reads CSARVQDRGVVYGYTF. The CDR3 DNA follows: TGCAGTGCTAGAGTGCAAGACAGGGGGGTAGTCTATGGCTACACCTTC.